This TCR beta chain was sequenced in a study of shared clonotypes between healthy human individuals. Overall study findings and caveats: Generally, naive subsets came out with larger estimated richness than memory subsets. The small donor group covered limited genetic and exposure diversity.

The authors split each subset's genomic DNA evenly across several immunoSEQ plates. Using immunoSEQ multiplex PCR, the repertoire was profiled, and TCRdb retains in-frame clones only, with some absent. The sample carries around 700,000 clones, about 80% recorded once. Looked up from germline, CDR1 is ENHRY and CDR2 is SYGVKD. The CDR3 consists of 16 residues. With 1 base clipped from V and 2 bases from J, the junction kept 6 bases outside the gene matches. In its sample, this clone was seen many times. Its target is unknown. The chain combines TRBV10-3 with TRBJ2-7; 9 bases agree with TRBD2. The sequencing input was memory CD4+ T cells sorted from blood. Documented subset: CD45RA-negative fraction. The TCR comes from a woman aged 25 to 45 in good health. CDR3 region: CAISELGRGRAYEQYF. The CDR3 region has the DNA TGTGCCATCAGTGAGTTGGGGCGCGGGAGGGCCTACGAGCAGTACTTC.